The next 31 T cell receptor beta chains were all read from a single sample in a study of blood T cell dynamics during melanoma immunotherapy. The sample's time point: week 3, after first cycle of checkpoint inhibitor. Assay: immunoSEQ multiplex PCR; the TCRdb copy retains only in-frame clones and omits some. In the table there are about 5,600 clones, roughly 84% of which are singletons. The starting material was blood, obtained from a patient treated with checkpoint blockade. The receptors stem from a human donor with melanoma. Some clones in this sample may be carry-over from other donors' samples.

This clone has just a few counts. The CDR3 DNA sequence: TGTGCCAGCAGCTTAACGAACTACGAGCAGTACTTC. Translated, it gives CASSLTNYEQYF. The chain uses TRBV11-3 and TRBJ2-7; D is undetermined. CDR1 is SGHNT and CDR2 is YENEEA in the germline V gene. This CDR3 spans 12 amino acids. Trimming shortened V by 2 bases and J by 3 bases, and 5 bases separated the two germline ends. Variable domain in full (rest from reference TRBV11-3 and TRBJ2-7): EAGVVQSPRYKIIEKKQPVAFWCNPISGHNTLYWYLQNLGQGPELLIRYENEEAVDDSQLPKDRFSAERLKGVDSTLKIQPAELGDSAVYLCASSLTNYEQYFGPGTRLTVT.

With respect to this clone: One end of the junction varies from germline; a read error may be responsible. V and J are TRBV19 and TRBJ1-6, with 8 bases matching TRBD1. CDR3 size: 16 residues. The germline gives CDR1 LNHDA, CDR2 SQIVND (reference sequence). This chain's CDR3 is CASRQSQGAVNSLLHF. The CDR3 DNA reads as TGTGCCAGTAGGCAATCTCAGGGGGCGGTTAATTCACTCCTCCACTTT.

The chain combines TRBV20-1 with TRBJ1-1; D is unclear. The V end lost 2 bases, the J end lost 11 bases, and 12 bases lay between the germline ends. CDR3 length: 11 residues. Germline assignment: CDR1 DFQATT and CDR2 SNEGSKA (reference sequence). This CDR3 reads CSARNQMRAFF. The CDR3 nucleotides are TGCAGTGCTAGAAACCAAATGAGGGCTTTCTTT.

The chain carries TRBV19 and TRBJ2-1, with TRBD2 matching 11 bases. This CDR3 comprises 15 residues. CDR1 and CDR2 from the germline V gene are LNHDA and SQIVND (reference sequence). V dropped 1 base and J dropped 6; count of bases not matched to a gene: 2. The CDR3 loop is CASSIVLAGANEQFF. The CDR3 region has the DNA TGTGCCAGTAGTATAGTACTAGCGGGGGCCAATGAGCAGTTCTTC.

The chain joins TRBV14 to TRBJ2-7, with no clear D. CDR1 and CDR2 (germline): SGHDN, FVKESK. This CDR3 region has 11 residues. V lost 1 base and J lost 9, with 7 bases in between. The CDR3, as DNA: TGTGCCAGCAGCCAAGGTCTACTGCAGTACTTC. This encodes CASSQGLLQYF.

This clone showed up just once. The V call is TRBV7-2, the J call TRBJ1-4; TRBD1 is a possible D gene (5 bases). Germline CDR1 is SGHTA and CDR2 is FQGNSA. Trimming took 1 base from V and 8 from J, leaving 11 bases between them. This CDR3 comprises 14 residues. The CDR3 spells CASSLEQADEKLFF. CDR3 nucleotides: TGTGCCAGCAGCTTAGAACAGGCGGACGAAAAACTGTTTTTT.

The chain combines TRBV2 with TRBJ1-2; D may be TRBD1 (5 bases). Germline CDR1 reads SNHLY; CDR2 reads FYNNEI. The V and J ends lost 6 bases and 5 bases respectively, with 10 bases between them. The CDR3 sequence is 12 residues long. This CDR3 reads CASREDTYGYTF. The CDR3 coding sequence is TGTGCCAGCAGGGAGGACACTTATGGCTACACCTTC.

As to this clone: One end of the junction is discordant with germline, which a read error may explain. The V gene is TRBV7-7, the J gene TRBJ2-1, with D perhaps TRBD2 (5 bases). CDR1 is SSHAT and CDR2 is FNYEAQ in the germline V gene (reference sequence). There are 16 residues in the CDR3. The CDR3 region is CASSPSTSSIGNEQFF. CDR3 DNA: TGTGCTAGCAGCCCATCTACTAGTTCTATTGGCAATGAGCAGTTCTTC.

This chain links TRBV28 with TRBJ2-5; maybe TRBD2 (6 bases). Trimming removed 5 bases at V and 4 bases at J, with 23 bases between. The CDR3 runs to 17 residues. Germline lookup yields CDR1 MDHEN and CDR2 SYDVKM. This CDR3 reads CASSHKTSTGAGETQYF. CDR3 bases: TGTGCCAGCAGTCACAAAACTAGCACGGGAGCGGGAGAGACCCAGTACTTC.

The gene calls are TRBV5-1 and TRBJ2-1, with 13 positions matching TRBD2. The CDR3 runs 19 residues. From germline, CDR1 is SGHRS and CDR2 YFSETQ. With 3 bases clipped from V and 2 bases from J, the junction kept 11 bases outside the gene matches. The CDR3 region has the DNA TGCGCCAGCAGCTCCGAGACTAGACTAGCGGGGGGAGCCTACAATGAGCAGTTCTTC. Its protein product is CASSSETRLAGGAYNEQFF.

A single count supports this clone. The chain is built from TRBV6-1 and TRBJ2-5; 8 bases fit TRBD1. The CDR3 has 17 amino acids. V trimming: 4 bases; J trimming: 3 bases; junction bases outside the gene matches: 13. Germline CDR1 is MNHNS and CDR2 is SASEGT. In DNA form, the CDR3 reads TGTGCCAGCAGTGGGCGGACAGGGCGCCCCTATGAAGAGACCCAGTACTTC. This gives the protein CASSGRTGRPYEETQYF.

The chain combines TRBV19 with TRBJ2-7, with 7 bases aligning to TRBD2. CDR1 and CDR2 from the germline V gene are LNHDA and SQIVND (reference sequence). Trimming removed 1 base from V and 9 bases from J; junction bases left unmatched: 6. The CDR3 has 13 amino acids. The CDR3 loop reads CASSIAGPGGQYF. In nucleotides, the CDR3 is TGTGCCAGTAGTATAGCCGGCCCGGGGGGGCAGTACTTC. Using reference TRBV19 and TRBJ2-7 for the parts outside the CDR3, the full variable domain is DGGITQSPKYLFRKEGQNVTLSCEQNLNHDAMYWYRQDPGQGLRLIYYSQIVNDFQKGDIAEGYSVSREKKESFPLTVTSAQKNPTAFYLCASSIAGPGGQYFGPGTRLTVT.

This sequence joins TRBV15 and TRBJ2-3; D is perhaps TRBD2 (7 bases). Trimming took off 8 bases at V and 0 bases at J, with 12 bases between the two ends. From germline, CDR1 is LNHNV and CDR2 YYDKDF (reference sequence). The length of the CDR3 is 14 residues. CDR3 residues: CATRGRGSTDTQYF. The CDR3 DNA sequence: TGTGCCACCCGGGGGCGGGGGAGCACAGATACGCAGTATTTT.

CDR3 DNA sequence: TGTGCCAGCAGCTCGACCATAGGCACCCAGTACTTC. This encodes CASSSTIGTQYF. The genes are TRBV7-2 and TRBJ2-5; D unresolved. The CDR3 covers 12 residues. CDR1 and CDR2 from the germline V gene are SGHTA and FQGNSA. Deletions cut 4 bases from V and 8 bases from J, with 11 bases between. Supplemented by reference TRBV7-2 and TRBJ2-5, the full variable domain reads GAGVSQSPSNKVTEKGKDVELRCDPISGHTALYWYRQSLGQGLEFLIYFQGNSAPDKSGLPSDRFSAERTGGSVSTLTIQRTQQEDSAVYLCASSSTIGTQYFGPGTRLLVL.

The rearrangement uses TRBV11-2 and TRBJ1-4; no reliable D call. Germline V gene sequence: CDR1 SGHAT, CDR2 FQNNGV. V was shortened by 6 bases and J by 4 bases, with 12 bases between the two germline ends. This CDR3 is 14 amino acids long. The CDR3 region is CASREIADNEKLFF. In DNA, the CDR3 is TGTGCCAGCAGGGAGATAGCAGATAATGAAAAACTGTTTTTT. The full variable domain, completed using reference TRBV11-2 and TRBJ1-4, is EAGVAQSPRYKIIEKRQSVAFWCNPISGHATLYWYQQILGQGPKLLIQFQNNGVVDDSQLPKDRFSAERLKGVDSTLKIQPAKLEDSAVYLCASREIADNEKLFFGSGTQLSVL.

This clone appeared once. The genes are TRBV28 and TRBJ2-1; 10 positions match TRBD2. The germline V gene has CDR1 MDHEN and CDR2 SYDVKM. The ends lost 4 bases at V and 0 bases at J; junction bases unmatched: 18. This CDR3 is 21 amino acids long. The CDR3 DNA reads as TGTGCCAGCAGTTCTCCCGGAGGGGGTGGACTAGCGGATTCCTCCTACAATGAGCAGTTCTTC. It codes for CASSSPGGGGLADSSYNEQFF. The full variable domain, with the rest looked up from reference TRBV28 and TRBJ2-1, is DVKVTQSSRYLVKRTGEKVFLECVQDMDHENMFWYRQDPGLGLRLIYFSYDVKMKEKGDIPEGYSVSREKKERFSLILESASTNQTSMYLCASSSPGGGGLADSSYNEQFFGPGTRLTVL.

The chain couples TRBV6-6 to TRBJ2-7; D unclear. Trimming removed 2 bases at V and 4 bases at J, with 9 bases between. The CDR3 loop spans 13 amino acids. From germline, CDR1 is MNHNY and CDR2 SVGAGI (reference sequence). The CDR3 protein is CASSYPEQYEQYF. The CDR3 nucleotides read TGTGCCAGCAGTTACCCAGAGCAATACGAGCAGTACTTC.

The rearrangement joins TRBV7-9 to TRBJ2-2; 8 nucleotides line up with TRBD1. CDR1 and CDR2 (germline): SEHNR, FQNEAQ (reference sequence). The length of the CDR3 is 13 residues. Losses at the gene ends were 3 bases for V and 6 bases for J; bases not matched to a gene: 0. The DNA of the CDR3 is TGTGCCAGCAGCTTGACAGGGGCCGGGGAGCTGTTTTTT. Its protein is CASSLTGAGELFF.

This chain links TRBV6-1 with TRBJ1-2; 7 bases match TRBD1. J lost 7 bases, V lost 5 bases, and 10 bases had no gene match. CDR1 and CDR2 from the germline V gene are MNHNS and SASEGT. This CDR3 has 14 residues. The DNA of the CDR3 is TGTGCCAGCAGTAAAGAGCAGGGGGGTGCTGGCTACACCTTC. Its protein product is CASSKEQGGAGYTF.

Notes on this clone: The sample carries other DNA sequences with the same CDR3. The chain joins TRBV5-1 to TRBJ2-5; TRBD2 might be the D (7 bases). Trimming removed 0 bases at V and 5 bases at J, with 14 bases between. The CDR3 covers 15 residues. The germline V gene encodes CDR1 SGHRS and CDR2 YFSETQ. CDR3 loop: CASSLEGRGPETQYF. CDR3 nucleotides: TGCGCCAGCAGCTTGGAGGGGCGGGGGCCGGAGACCCAGTACTTC. The complete variable domain, with remaining parts taken from reference TRBV5-1 and TRBJ2-5, reads KAGVTQTPRYLIKTRGQQVTLSCSPISGHRSVSWYQQTPGQGLQFLFEYFSETQRNKGNFPGRFSGRQFSNSRSEMNVSTLELGDSALYLCASSLEGRGPETQYFGPGTRLLVL.

This clone showed up just once. The J gene is TRBJ2-1, the V gene TRBV2, with TRBD2 identical over 8 bases. The length of the CDR3 is 14 residues. Germline V gene data show CDR1 as SNHLY and CDR2 as FYNNEI. After removal of 6 bases from V and 9 bases from J, the junction contained 10 bases not matched to a gene. The CDR3 DNA follows: TGTGCCAGCAGCGGGTTAGCGGGAACCGGTGAGCAGTTCTTC. Translation: CASSGLAGTGEQFF. Full variable domain (missing parts from reference TRBV2 and TRBJ2-1): EPEVTQTPSHQVTQMGQEVILRCVPISNHLYFYWYRQILGQKVEFLVSFYNNEISEKSEIFDDQFSVERPDGSNFTLKIRSTKLEDSAMYFCASSGLAGTGEQFFGPGTRLTVL.

The chain combines TRBV4-1 with TRBJ2-1; perhaps TRBD1 as D (6 bases). Trimming took 6 bases from V and 6 from J, leaving 9 bases between them. The CDR3 extends over 12 amino acids. CDR1 MGHRA and CDR2 YSYEKL come from the germline V gene. The CDR3 sequence is CASREQGNEQFF. The CDR3 DNA is TGCGCCAGCAGGGAACAGGGCAATGAGCAGTTCTTC.

CDR3: CASRERAGGSYNEQFF. The DNA for the CDR3 is TGTGCCAGCAGGGAGAGAGCGGGGGGCTCCTACAATGAGCAGTTCTTC. The chain employs TRBV27 and TRBJ2-1, with TRBD2 matching 9 bases. Germline V CDR1 and CDR2: MNHEY, SMNVEV (reference sequence). CDR3 size: 16 residues. After removal of 6 bases from V and 0 bases from J, the junction contained 6 bases not matched to a gene.

The chain employs TRBV11-2 and TRBJ2-3; no reliable D call. The CDR3 covers 15 residues. Per germline, CDR1 SGHAT and CDR2 FQNNGV. V was pared by 1 base and J by 2 bases, with 10 bases between. Here the CDR3 DNA reads TGTGCCAGCAGCTTAGCTCACGGACCCACAGATACGCAGTATTTT. Translating gives CASSLAHGPTDTQYF.

The J gene is TRBJ1-4, the V gene TRBV19; D is undetermined. This CDR3 contains 14 residues. Germline V lookup: CDR1 LNHDA, CDR2 SQIVND (reference sequence). Trimming stripped 6 bases from V and 8 bases from J, with 16 bases between. The CDR3 DNA sequence: TGTGCCAGTAGATTCGTAGCTGGGATGGAAAAACTGTTTTTT. It encodes CASRFVAGMEKLFF.

This clone was recorded only once. The CDR3 DNA sequence: TGTGCCAGCAGCCAAGATCTGGGAGTTCAGCCCCAGCATTTT. Residues: CASSQDLGVQPQHF. This chain connects TRBV4-2 to TRBJ1-5, with D hard to call. Deletions cut 0 bases from V and 6 bases from J, with 9 bases between. CDR1 and CDR2 from the germline V gene are LGHNA and YNFKEQ. CDR3 length: 14 residues.

The genes are TRBV19 and TRBJ2-1; TRBD1 might be the D (6 bases). Trimming removed 5 bases at V and 2 bases at J, with 16 bases between. The CDR3 consists of 16 residues. Germline V lookup: CDR1 LNHDA, CDR2 SQIVND (reference sequence). The CDR3: CASSLTPGVPYNEQFF. In DNA form, the CDR3 reads TGTGCCAGTAGTCTAACTCCAGGGGTCCCCTACAATGAGCAGTTCTTC.

This clone has only one observation. The chain joins TRBV5-6 to TRBJ2-1; TRBD1 matches at 8 bases. This CDR3 region has 17 residues. Germline-derived CDR1 and CDR2 are SGHDT and YYEEEE. Trimming at V came to 2 bases and at J to 4 bases, leaving 11 bases not matched to a gene. The CDR3 loop is CASSLPQGAVQYNEQFF. The DNA for the CDR3 is TGTGCCAGCAGCTTACCGCAGGGGGCTGTCCAGTACAATGAGCAGTTCTTC.

This chain connects TRBV7-3 to TRBJ1-1; 7 nucleotides line up with TRBD1. The CDR3 spans 14 residues. CDR1 is SGHTA, CDR2 FQGTGA, per germline. J was trimmed by 1 base and V by 5 bases; bases with no gene match: 4. Here the CDR3 reads CASSPGGANTEAFF. In DNA form, the CDR3 reads TGTGCCAGCAGCCCAGGGGGGGCGAACACTGAAGCTTTCTTT.

This chain uses TRBV11-2 with TRBJ2-7; unclear D gene. The CDR3 is 14 residues long. V was shortened by 1 base and J by 1 base, with 8 bases between the two germline ends. The germline CDR1 and CDR2 sequences are SGHAT and FQNNGV. This chain's CDR3 is CASSLASGSYEQYF. DNA of the CDR3: TGTGCCAGCAGCTTAGCTTCGGGTTCCTACGAGCAGTACTTC.

In this sample, this clone turned up once. This chain uses TRBV14 with TRBJ1-1; 8 nucleotides align to TRBD1. The CDR3 spans 16 residues. Unmatched junction bases numbered 10, after V lost 2 bases and J lost 5 bases. Germline CDR1 and CDR2: SGHDN and FVKESK. CDR3 coding DNA: TGTGCCAGCAGCCAAAGGTGGCCGACAGGGGTAACTGAAGCTTTCTTT. It codes for CASSQRWPTGVTEAFF. The whole variable domain, filled in from reference TRBV14 and TRBJ1-1, reads EAGVTQFPSHSVIEKGQTVTLRCDPISGHDNLYWYRRVMGKEIKFLLHFVKESKQDESGMPNNRFLAERTGGTYSTLKVQPAELEDSGVYFCASSQRWPTGVTEAFFGQGTRLTVV.